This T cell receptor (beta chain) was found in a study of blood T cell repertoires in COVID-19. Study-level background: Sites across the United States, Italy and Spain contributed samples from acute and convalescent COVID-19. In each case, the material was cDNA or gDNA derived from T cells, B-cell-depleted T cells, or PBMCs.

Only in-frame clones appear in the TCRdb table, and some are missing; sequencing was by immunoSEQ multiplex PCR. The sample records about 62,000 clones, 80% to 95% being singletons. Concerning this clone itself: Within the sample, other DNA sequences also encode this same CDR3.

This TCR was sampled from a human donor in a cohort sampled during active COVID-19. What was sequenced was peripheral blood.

This CDR3 is CASSLDRLYGYTF. Written as DNA, the CDR3 is TGTGCCAGCAGTTTGGACAGACTCTATGGCTACACCTTC. The chain has TRBV12-3 or TRBV12-4 and TRBJ1-2, with TRBD1 as a possible D gene (6 bases). The CDR3 covers 13 residues. Trimming left V 3 bases short and J 4 bases short, with 9 bases between.